This T cell receptor beta chain came from a study of T cells after yellow fever vaccination. Study-level results: A secondary response was less intense yet reached its peak sooner, at day 5 versus 15.

TCRdb processed the 5' RACE reads anew with MiXCR; each CDR3 protein has one entry. The table has some 250,000 distinct CDR3 sequences, approximately 3.8% seen once. The length of the CDR3 is 13 residues. There are many counts of this clonotype. Antigen: not known. One end of the junction does not line up with germline, which may come from a read error. This chain joins TRBV12-3 or TRBV12-4 and TRBJ2-1; D may be TRBD1 or TRBD2 (6 bases each). The receptor's source is a man between 18 and 29 years old who received the YFV17D yellow fever vaccine. The sequenced sample was PBMCs, obtained 15 days after the yellow fever booster vaccination. In nucleotides, the CDR3 is TGTGCCAGCAGGTTAGGGGGGCGCAATGAGCAGTTCTTC. It encodes CASRLGGRNEQFF.